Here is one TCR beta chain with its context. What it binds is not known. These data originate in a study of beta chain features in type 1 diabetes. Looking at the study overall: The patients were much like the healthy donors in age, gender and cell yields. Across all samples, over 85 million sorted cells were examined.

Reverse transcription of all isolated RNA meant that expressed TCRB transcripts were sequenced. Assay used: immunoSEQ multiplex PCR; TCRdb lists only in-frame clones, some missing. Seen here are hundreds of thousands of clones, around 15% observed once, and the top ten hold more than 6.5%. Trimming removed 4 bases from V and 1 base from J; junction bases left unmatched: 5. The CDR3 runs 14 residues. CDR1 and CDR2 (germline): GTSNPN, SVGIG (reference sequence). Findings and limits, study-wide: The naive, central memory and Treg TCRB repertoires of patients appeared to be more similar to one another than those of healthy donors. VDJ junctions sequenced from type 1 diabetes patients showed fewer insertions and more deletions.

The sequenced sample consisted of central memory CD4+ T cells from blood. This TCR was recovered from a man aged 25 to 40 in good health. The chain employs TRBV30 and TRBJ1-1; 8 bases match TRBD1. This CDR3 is CAWKLQGGNTEAFF. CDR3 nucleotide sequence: TGTGCCTGGAAGTTACAGGGGGGGAACACTGAAGCTTTCTTT.